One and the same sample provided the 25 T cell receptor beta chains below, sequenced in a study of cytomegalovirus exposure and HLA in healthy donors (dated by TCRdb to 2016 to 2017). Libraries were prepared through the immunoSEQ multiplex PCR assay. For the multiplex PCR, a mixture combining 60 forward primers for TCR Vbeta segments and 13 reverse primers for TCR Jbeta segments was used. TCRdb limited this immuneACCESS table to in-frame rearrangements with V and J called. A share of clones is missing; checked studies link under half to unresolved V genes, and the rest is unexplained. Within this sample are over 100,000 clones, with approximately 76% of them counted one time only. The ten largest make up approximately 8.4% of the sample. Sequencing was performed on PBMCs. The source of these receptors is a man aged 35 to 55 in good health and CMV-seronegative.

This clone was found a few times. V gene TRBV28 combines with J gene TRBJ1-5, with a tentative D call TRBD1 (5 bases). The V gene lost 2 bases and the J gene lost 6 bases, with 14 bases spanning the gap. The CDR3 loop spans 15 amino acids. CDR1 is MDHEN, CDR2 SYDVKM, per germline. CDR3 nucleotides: TGTGCCAGCAGTTTAAGGGCAGGGTTTGGTCAGCCCCAGCATTTT. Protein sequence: CASSLRAGFGQPQHF.

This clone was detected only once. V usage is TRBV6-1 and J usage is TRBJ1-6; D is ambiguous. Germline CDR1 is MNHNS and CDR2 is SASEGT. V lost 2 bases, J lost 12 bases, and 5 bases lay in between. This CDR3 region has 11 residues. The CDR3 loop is CASSEILPLHF. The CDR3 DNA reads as TGTGCCAGCAGTGAAATCTTACCCCTCCACTTT.

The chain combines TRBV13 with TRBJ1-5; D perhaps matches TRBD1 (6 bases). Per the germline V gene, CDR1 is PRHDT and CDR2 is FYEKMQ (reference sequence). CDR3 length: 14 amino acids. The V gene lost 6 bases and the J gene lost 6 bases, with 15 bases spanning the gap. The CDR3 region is CASSSNRVGQPQHF. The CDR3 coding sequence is TGTGCCAGCAGTTCTAACAGGGTGGGTCAGCCCCAGCATTTT.

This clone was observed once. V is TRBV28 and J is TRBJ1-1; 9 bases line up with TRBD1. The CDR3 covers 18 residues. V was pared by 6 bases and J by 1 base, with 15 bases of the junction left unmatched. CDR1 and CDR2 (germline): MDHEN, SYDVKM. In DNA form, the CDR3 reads TGTGCCAGCAGCTACCCCCGGGACAGGGAAATGCGGAACACTGAAGCTTTCTTT. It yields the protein CASSYPRDREMRNTEAFF.

CDR3 nucleotides: TGCAGCGTTGAACTGTGGGACAGGGGCGGGTCCTACGAGCAGTACTTC. It yields the protein CSVELWDRGGSYEQYF. This rearrangement joins TRBV29-1 to TRBJ2-7, with TRBD1 matching 10 bases. This CDR3 has 16 residues. The germline gives CDR1 SQVTM, CDR2 ANQGSEA. J was trimmed by 1 base and V by 2 bases; bases with no gene match: 8.

The CDR3 DNA follows: TGTGCCAGCAGTTACTCGGGGAGCTACGAGCAGTACTTC. This translates into CASSYSGSYEQYF. The chain links TRBV6-5 to TRBJ2-7; possible D gene TRBD2, 5 bases. CDR1 and CDR2 (germline): MNHEY, SVGAGI. This CDR3 has 13 residues. Trimming pared 0 bases from V and 3 bases from J, leaving 6 bases between.

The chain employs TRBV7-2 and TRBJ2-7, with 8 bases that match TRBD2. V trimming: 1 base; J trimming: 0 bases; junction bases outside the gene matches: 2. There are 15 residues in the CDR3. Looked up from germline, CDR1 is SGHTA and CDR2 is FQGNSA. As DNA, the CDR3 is TGTGCCAGCAGCTTAGAGCGGGGGCCCTCCTACGAGCAGTACTTC. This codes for CASSLERGPSYEQYF.

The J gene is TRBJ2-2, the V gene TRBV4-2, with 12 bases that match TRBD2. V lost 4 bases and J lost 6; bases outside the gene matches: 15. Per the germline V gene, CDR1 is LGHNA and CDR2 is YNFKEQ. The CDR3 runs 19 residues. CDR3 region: CASSRDRLAGAGGAGELFF. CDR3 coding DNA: TGTGCCAGCAGCCGAGACAGACTAGCGGGGGCCGGTGGGGCCGGGGAGCTGTTTTTT.

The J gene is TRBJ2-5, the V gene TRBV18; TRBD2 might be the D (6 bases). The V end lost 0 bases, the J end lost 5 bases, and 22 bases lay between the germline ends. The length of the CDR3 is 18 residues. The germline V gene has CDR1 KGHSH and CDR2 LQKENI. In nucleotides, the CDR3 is TGTGCCAGCTCACCACCGTCCGGAGGGCCAGGCGGCAGTGAGACCCAGTACTTC. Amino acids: CASSPPSGGPGGSETQYF.

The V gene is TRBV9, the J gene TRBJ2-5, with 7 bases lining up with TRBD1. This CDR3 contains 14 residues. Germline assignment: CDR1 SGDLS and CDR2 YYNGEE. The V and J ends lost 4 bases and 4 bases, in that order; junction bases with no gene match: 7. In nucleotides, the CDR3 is TGTGCCAGCAGCACAGGGGATAGCCGAGAGACCCAGTACTTC. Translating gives CASSTGDSRETQYF.

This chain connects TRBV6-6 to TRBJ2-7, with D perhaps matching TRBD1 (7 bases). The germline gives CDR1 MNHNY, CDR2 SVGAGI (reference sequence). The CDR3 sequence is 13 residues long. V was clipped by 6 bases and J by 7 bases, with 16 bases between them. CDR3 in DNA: TGTGCCAGCAGCCCGGAGGGGGCAAGGGAGCAGTACTTC. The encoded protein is CASSPEGAREQYF.

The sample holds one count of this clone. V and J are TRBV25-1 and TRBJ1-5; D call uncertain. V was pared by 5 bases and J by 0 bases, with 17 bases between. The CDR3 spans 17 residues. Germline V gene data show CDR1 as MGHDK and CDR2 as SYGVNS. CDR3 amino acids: CASSSVSGINSNQPQHF. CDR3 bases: TGTGCCAGCAGTAGTGTCTCGGGGATTAATAGCAATCAGCCCCAGCATTTT.

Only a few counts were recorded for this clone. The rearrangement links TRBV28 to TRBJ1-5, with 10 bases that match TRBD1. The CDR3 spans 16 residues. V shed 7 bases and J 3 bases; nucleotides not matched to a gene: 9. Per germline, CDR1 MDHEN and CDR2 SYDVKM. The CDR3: CASTGQGFSTNQPQHF. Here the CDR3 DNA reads TGTGCCAGCACGGGACAGGGGTTTTCAACCAATCAGCCCCAGCATTTT.

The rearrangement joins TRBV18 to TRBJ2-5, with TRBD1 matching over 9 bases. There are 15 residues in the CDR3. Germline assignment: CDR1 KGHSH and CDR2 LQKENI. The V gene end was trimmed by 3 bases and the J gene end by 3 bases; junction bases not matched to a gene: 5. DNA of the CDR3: TGTGCCAGCTCACCTCCCGGGACAGGGAAAGAGACCCAGTACTTC. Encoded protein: CASSPPGTGKETQYF. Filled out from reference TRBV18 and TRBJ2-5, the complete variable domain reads NAGVMQNPRHLVRRRGQEARLRCSPMKGHSHVYWYRQLPEEGLKFMVYLQKENIIDESGMPKERFSAEFPKEGPSILRIQQVVRGDSAAYFCASSPPGTGKETQYFGPGTRLLVL.

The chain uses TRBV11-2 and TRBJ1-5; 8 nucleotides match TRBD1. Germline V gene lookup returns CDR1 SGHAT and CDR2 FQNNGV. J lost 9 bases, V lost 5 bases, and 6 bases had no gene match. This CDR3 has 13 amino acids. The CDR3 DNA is TGTGCCAGCAGCGGCGACAGGGGTCGGCCCCAGCATTTT. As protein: CASSGDRGRPQHF.

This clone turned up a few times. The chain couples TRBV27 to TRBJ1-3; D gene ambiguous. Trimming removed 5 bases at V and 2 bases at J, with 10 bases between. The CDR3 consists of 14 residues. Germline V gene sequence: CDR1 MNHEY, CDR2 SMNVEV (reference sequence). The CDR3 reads CASSRGGTGNTIYF. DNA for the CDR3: TGTGCCAGCAGTCGGGGAGGGACTGGAAACACCATATATTTT.

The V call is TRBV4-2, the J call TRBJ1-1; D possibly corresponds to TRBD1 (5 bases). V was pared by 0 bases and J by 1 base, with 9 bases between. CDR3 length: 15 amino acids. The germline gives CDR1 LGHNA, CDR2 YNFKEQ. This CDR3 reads CASSQEPGKNTEAFF. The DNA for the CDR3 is TGTGCCAGCAGCCAAGAACCAGGGAAGAACACTGAAGCTTTCTTT.

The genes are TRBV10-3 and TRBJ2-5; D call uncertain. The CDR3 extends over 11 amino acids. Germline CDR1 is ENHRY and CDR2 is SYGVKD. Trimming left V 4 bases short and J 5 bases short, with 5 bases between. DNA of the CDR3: TGTGCCATCAGTGTTGAGGAGACCCAGTACTTC. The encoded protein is CAISVEETQYF.

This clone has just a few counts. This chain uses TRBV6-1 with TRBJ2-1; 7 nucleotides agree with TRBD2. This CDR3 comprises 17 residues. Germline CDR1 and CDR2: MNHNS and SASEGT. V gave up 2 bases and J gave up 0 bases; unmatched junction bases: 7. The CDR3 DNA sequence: TGTGCCAGCAGTGAACTGGGCGGGGGATTCTCCTACAATGAGCAGTTCTTC. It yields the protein CASSELGGGFSYNEQFF.

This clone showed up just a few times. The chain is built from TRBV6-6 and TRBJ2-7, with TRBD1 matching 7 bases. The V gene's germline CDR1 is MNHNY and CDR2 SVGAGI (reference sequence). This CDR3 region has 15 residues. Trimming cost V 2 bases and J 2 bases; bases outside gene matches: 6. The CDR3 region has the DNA TGTGCCAGCAGTTACCCCGGGACAGTAGCCTACGAGCAGTACTTC. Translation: CASSYPGTVAYEQYF.

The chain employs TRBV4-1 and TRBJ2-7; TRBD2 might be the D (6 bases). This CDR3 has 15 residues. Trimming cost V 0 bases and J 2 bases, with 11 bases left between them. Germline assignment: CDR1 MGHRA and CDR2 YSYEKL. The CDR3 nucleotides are TGCGCCAGCAGCCAAGATCCGGGGGTACCCTACGAGCAGTACTTC. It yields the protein CASSQDPGVPYEQYF.

The DNA for the CDR3 is TGTGCCAGCAGTCAGGGGCTGGGTAGGGAGACCCAGTACTTC. This encodes CASSQGLGRETQYF. The chain is built from TRBV11-3 and TRBJ2-5, with D tentatively TRBD1 (6 bases). CDR1 is SGHNT and CDR2 is YENEEA in the germline V gene. This CDR3 is built from 14 residues. Trimming cost V 6 bases and J 5 bases, with 16 bases left between them.

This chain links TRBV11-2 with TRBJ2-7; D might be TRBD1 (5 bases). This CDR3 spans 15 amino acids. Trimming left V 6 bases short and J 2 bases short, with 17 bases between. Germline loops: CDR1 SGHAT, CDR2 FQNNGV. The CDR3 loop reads CASRQDRYSTYEQYF. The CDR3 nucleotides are TGTGCCAGCAGGCAAGACAGATACTCCACCTACGAGCAGTACTTC. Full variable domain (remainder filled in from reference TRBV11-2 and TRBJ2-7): EAGVAQSPRYKIIEKRQSVAFWCNPISGHATLYWYQQILGQGPKLLIQFQNNGVVDDSQLPKDRFSAERLKGVDSTLKIQPAKLEDSAVYLCASRQDRYSTYEQYFGPGTRLTVT.

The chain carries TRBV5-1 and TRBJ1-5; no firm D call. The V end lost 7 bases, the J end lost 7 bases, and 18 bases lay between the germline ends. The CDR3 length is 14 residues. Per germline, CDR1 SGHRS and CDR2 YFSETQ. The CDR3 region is CASAEPGSTQPQHF. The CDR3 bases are TGCGCCAGCGCGGAGCCTGGAAGCACCCAGCCCCAGCATTTT.

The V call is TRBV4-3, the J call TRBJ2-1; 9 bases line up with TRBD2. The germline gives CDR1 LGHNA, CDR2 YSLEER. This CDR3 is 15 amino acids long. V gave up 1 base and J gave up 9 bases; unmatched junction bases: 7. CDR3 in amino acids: CASSQGAGGPSEQFF. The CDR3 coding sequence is TGCGCCAGCAGCCAAGGCGCGGGGGGGCCTAGTGAGCAGTTCTTC.